The 3 T cell receptor beta chains in this list originate from one sample, sequenced in a study of Graves' ophthalmopathy and Graves' hyperthyroidism. RNA transcripts were the source from which TCR beta CDR3 regions were amplified. The first-round RT-PCR employed HTBI primers together with the Qiagen OneStep RT-PCR kit. A multiplex PCR was then performed as the second round. TCRdb recomputed calls from the multiplex PCR reads with MiXCR, one row per CDR3 protein. The repertoire has about 740,000 distinct CDR3 sequences, about 44% of them found once; the top ten carry 44%. Sequencing was performed on peripheral blood. The receptors derive from an adult man with Graves' ophthalmopathy.

V usage is TRBV7-2 and J usage is TRBJ2-6, with D possibly matching TRBD1 (6 bases). Trimming cost V 6 bases and J 0 bases, with 9 bases left between them. The length of the CDR3 is 15 residues. Germline CDR1 reads SGHTA; CDR2 reads FQGNSA. In DNA form, the CDR3 reads TGTGCCAGCAGACAGGGTGGCTCTGGGGCCAACGTCCTGACTTTC. Encoded protein: CASRQGGSGANVLTF.

This clonotype was seen at least ten times. The J gene is TRBJ1-2, the V gene TRBV19; the match to TRBD1 covers 11 bases. The J segment lost 8 bases and the V segment lost 5 bases, leaving 7 bases of the junction unmatched. This CDR3 has 14 residues. Per the germline V gene, CDR1 is LNHDA and CDR2 is SQIVND (reference sequence). The CDR3 is CASSEGQGAGGYTF. For the CDR3, the DNA is TGTGCCAGTAGTGAAGGACAGGGGGCAGGCGGCTACACCTTC.

The chain uses TRBV4-3 and TRBJ2-5, with 10 bases aligning to TRBD2. The trim removed 0 bases at V and 3 bases at J, leaving 4 bases unmatched. This CDR3 has 16 residues. CDR1 is LGHNA and CDR2 is YSLEER in the germline V gene. CDR3 in amino acids: CASSQERTSGKETQYF. Written as DNA, the CDR3 is TGCGCCAGCAGCCAAGAACGGACTAGCGGTAAAGAGACCCAGTACTTC.